This record concerns one TCR beta chain sequence. CDR3 length: 16 residues. V was pared by 2 bases and J by 3 bases, with 6 bases of the junction left unmatched. CDR1 and CDR2 from the germline V gene are SGHVS and FNYEAQ. In the authors' methods: Reference gene primer amplification yielded estimated nucleated cell counts. Assay used: immunoSEQ multiplex PCR; TCRdb lists only in-frame clones, some missing. That table furnishes V, J and clone size, whereas the DNA furnished D and trimming. The repertoire has roughly 150,000 clones, more than 80% of them found once; the top ten carry around 10%. These data are taken from a study of blood T cell repertoires in COVID-19. Study summary: PBMCs, B-cell-depleted T cells, or T cells provided the cDNA or gDNA that made up the material.

This chain connects TRBV7-6 to TRBJ2-2; 7 bases agree with TRBD2. The clonotype was recovered from a woman older than 75 with acute or convalescent COVID-19. What was sequenced was peripheral blood. The CDR3 DNA sequence: TGTGCCAGCAGCTTAAATTGGGGGGGAGACACCGGGGAGCTGTTTTTT. This gives the protein CASSLNWGGDTGELFF.